This T cell receptor (beta chain) was captured in a study of blood T cells in healthy people across ages. Primers used in a second PCR of roughly 6 to 11 cycles were a sample-barcoded 5' primer and a J-beta primer mix. MiXCR, run by TCRdb on the 5' RACE reads, gives a single entry per CDR3 protein. The table has fewer than 900,000 distinct CDR3 sequences, under 40% seen once. The V end was cut by 2 bases, the J end by 7 bases, with 14 bases between. The CDR3 is 14 residues long. Germline-derived CDR1 and CDR2 are SEHNR and FQNEAQ (reference sequence). Sequencing used blood. The TCR originated in a young man in good health. V is TRBV7-9 and J is TRBJ1-1; no definite D call. CDR3 in amino acids: CASSLIGQANEAFF. CDR3 DNA: TGTGCCAGCAGCTTAATCGGTCAGGCTAATGAAGCTTTCTTT.